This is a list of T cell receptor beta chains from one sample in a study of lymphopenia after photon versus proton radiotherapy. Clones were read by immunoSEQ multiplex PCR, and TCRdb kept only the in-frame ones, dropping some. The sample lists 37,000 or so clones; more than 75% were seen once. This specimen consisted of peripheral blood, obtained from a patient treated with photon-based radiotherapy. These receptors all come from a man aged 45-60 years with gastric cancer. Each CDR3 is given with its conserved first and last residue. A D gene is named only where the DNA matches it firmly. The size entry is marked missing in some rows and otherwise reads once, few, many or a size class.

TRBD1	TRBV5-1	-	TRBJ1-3	CASRSVTGANTIYF	TGCGCCAGCAGATCCGTAACAGGGGCAAACACCATATATTTT
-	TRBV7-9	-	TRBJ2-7	CASTPFGLAGGYEQYF	TGTGCCAGCACCCCTTTTGGGCTAGCTGGTGGATACGAGCAGTACTTC
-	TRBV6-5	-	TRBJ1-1	CASSYQTGNTEAFF	TGTGCCAGCAGTTACCAGACAGGGAACACTGAAGCTTTCTTT
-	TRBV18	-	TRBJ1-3	CATKDTHSGNTIYF	TGTGCCACCAAGGACACTCACTCTGGAAACACCATATATTTT
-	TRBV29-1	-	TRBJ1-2	CSVGVGANNYGYTF	TGCAGCGTCGGAGTAGGGGCGAATAACTATGGCTACACCTTC
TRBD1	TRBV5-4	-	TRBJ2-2	CASSFIGQARNTGELFF	TGTGCCAGCAGCTTTATAGGACAGGCCCGAAACACCGGGGAGCTGTTTTTT
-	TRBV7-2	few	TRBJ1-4	CASSSRVGGGEEKLFF	TGTGCCAGCAGCTCCCGCGTAGGGGGGGGCGAGGAAAAACTGTTTTTT
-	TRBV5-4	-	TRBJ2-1	CASSSPGPVMNEQFF	TGTGCCAGCAGCTCCCCGGGCCCCGTAATGAATGAGCAGTTCTTC
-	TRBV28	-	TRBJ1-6	CASSLSTGNSPLHF	TGTGCCAGCAGTTTATCTACAGGGAATTCACCCCTCCACTTT
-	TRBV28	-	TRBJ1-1	CASSLQGMNTEAFF	TGTGCCAGCAGTTTGCAGGGCATGAACACTGAAGCTTTCTTT
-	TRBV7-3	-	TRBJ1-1	CASSPGGNTEAFF	TGTGCCAGCAGTCCGGGAGGGAACACTGAAGCTTTCTTT
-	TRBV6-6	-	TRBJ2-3	CATHSTDTQYF	TGTGCCACACACTCCACAGATACGCAGTATTTT
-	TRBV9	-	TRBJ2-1	CASSVGPENYNEQFF	TGTGCCAGCAGCGTAGGGCCGGAGAATTACAATGAGCAGTTCTTC
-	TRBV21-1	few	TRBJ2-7	CASSIRGRNEQYF	TGTGCCAGCAGCATCAGGGGAAGGAACGAGCAGTACTTC
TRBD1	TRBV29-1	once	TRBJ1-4	CSVGDRGYEKLFF	TGCAGCGTTGGGGACAGGGGGTATGAAAAACTGTTTTTT
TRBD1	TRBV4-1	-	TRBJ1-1	CASSLGTGPTEAFF	TGCGCCAGCAGCCTCGGGACAGGTCCTACTGAAGCTTTCTTT
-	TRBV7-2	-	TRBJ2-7	CASSQGTPGEDEQYF	TGTGCCAGCAGTCAAGGGACGCCCGGCGAAGACGAGCAGTACTTC
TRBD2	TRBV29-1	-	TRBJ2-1	CSVDPSGSYNEQFF	TGCAGCGTTGACCCTAGCGGGTCCTACAATGAGCAGTTCTTC
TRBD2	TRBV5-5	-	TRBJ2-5	CASSLRLAGEETQYF	TGTGCCAGCAGCTTGAGGTTAGCGGGAGAAGAGACCCAGTACTTC
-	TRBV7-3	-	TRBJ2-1	CASSLRPSYNEQFF	TGTGCCAGCAGCTTAAGGCCTTCCTACAATGAGCAGTTCTTC
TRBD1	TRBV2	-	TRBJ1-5	CASSPQGPSNQPQHF	TGTGCCAGCAGCCCACAGGGGCCGAGCAATCAGCCCCAGCATTTT
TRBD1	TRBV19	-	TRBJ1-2	CASSMDRDDGYTF	TGTGCCAGTAGTATGGACAGGGACGACGGCTACACCTTC
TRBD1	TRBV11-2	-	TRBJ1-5	CASSSGTGLPNQPQHF	TGTGCCAGCAGCTCCGGGACAGGGCTCCCCAATCAGCCCCAGCATTTT
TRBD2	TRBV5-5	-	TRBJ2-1	CASSLSGNSYNEQFF	TGTGCCAGCAGCTTAAGCGGGAACTCCTACAATGAGCAGTTCTTC
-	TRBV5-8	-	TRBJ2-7	CASSFSRDTNTYEQYF	TGTGCCAGCAGCTTCTCCCGGGACACCAACACCTACGAGCAGTACTTC
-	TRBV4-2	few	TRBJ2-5	CASSYDRSGETQYF	TGTGCCAGCAGCTATGACAGGTCTGGAGAGACCCAGTACTTC
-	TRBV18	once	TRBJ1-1	CASSPGQGWGTEAFF	TGTGCCAGCTCACCTGGGCAGGGGTGGGGCACTGAAGCTTTCTTT
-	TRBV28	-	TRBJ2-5	CASSLTTRRETQYF	TGTGCCAGCAGTCTCACGACTAGGCGGGAGACCCAGTACTTC
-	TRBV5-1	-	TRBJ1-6	CASSLTSLSNSPLHF	TGCGCCAGCAGCTTGACAAGCCTCAGTAATTCACCCCTCCACTTT